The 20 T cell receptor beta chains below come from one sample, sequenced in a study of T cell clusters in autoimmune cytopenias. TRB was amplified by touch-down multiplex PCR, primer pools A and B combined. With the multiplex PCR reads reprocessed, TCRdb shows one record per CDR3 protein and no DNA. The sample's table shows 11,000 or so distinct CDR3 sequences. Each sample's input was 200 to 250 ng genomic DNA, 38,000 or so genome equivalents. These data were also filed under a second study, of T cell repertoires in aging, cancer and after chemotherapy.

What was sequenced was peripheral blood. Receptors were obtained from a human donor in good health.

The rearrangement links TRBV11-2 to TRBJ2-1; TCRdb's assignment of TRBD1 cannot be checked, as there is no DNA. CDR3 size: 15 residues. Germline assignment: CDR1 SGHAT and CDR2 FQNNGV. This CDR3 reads CASSLGQGLYNEQFF.

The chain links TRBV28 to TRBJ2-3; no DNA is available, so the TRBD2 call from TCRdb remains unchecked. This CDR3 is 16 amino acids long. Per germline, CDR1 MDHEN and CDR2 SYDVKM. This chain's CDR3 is CASSSRTSAPIHTQYF.

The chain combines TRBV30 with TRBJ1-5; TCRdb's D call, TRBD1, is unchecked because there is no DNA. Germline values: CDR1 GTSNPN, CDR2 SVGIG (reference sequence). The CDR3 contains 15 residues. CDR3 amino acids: CAWTNQGGSNQPQHF.

CDR3 residues: CASDNGFNEQFF. The rearrangement uses TRBV5-4 and TRBJ2-1. The CDR3 runs 12 residues. The V gene's germline CDR1 is SGHNT and CDR2 YYREEE (reference sequence).

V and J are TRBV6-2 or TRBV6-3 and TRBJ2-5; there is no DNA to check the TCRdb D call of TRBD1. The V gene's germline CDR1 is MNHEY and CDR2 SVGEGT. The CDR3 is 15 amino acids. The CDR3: CASSSWDRGQETQYF.

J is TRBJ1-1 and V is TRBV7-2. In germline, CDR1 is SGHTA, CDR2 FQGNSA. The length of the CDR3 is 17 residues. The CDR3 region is CASTHLAGREGHSEAFF.

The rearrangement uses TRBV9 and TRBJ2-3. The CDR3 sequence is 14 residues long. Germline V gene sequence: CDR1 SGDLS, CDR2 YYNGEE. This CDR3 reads CASSPISSTDTQYF.

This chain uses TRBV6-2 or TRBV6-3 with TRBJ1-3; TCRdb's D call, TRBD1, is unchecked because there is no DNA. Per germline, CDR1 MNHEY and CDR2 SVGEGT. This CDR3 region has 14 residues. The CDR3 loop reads CASMGRRSGNTIYF.

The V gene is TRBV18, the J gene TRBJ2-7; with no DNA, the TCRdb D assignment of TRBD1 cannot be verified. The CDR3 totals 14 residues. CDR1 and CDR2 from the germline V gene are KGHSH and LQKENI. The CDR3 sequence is CASSPGDRTYEQYF.

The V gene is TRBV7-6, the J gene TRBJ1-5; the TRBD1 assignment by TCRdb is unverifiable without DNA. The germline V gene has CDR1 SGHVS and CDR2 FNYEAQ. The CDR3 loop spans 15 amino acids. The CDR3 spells CASSLDVGTDQPQHF.

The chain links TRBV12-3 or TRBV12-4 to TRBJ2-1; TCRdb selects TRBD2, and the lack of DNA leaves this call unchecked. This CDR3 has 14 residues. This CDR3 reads CASRPLDSGNEQFF.

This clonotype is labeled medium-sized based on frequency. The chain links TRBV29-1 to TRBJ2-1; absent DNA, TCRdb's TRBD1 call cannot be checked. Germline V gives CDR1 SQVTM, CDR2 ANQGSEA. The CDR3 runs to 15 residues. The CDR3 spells CSATLLRTGMDEQFF.

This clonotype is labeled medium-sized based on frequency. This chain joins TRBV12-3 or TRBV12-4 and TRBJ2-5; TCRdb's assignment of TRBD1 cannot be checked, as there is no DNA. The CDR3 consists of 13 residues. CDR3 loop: CASSPDRVETQYF.

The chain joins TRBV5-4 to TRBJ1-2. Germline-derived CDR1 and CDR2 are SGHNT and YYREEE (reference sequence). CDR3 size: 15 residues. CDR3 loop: CASSPQNARGYGYTF.

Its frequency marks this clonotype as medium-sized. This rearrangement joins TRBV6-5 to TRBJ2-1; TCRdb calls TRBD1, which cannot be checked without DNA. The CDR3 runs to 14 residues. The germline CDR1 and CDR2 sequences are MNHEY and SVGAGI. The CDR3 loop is CASSWGHRGNEQFF.

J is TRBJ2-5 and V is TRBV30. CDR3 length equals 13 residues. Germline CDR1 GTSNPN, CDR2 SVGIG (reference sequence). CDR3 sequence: CAWCRTVEETQYF.

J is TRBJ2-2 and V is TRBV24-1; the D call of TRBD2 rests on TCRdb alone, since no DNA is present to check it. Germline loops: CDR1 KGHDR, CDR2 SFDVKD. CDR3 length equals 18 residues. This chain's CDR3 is CATHREGKHGAGTGELFF.

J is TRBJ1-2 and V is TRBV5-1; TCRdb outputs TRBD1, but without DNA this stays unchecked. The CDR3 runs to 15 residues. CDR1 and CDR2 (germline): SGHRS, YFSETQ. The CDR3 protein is CASSPSPGQGDGYTF.

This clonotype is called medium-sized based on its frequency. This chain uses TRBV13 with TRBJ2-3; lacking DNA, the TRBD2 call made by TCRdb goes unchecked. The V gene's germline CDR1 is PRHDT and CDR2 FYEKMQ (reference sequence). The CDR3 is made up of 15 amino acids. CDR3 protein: CASSRGRLRTDTQYF. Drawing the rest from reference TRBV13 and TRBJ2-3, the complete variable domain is AAGVIQSPRHLIKEKRETATLKCYPIPRHDTVYWYQQGPGQDPQFLISFYEKMQSDKGSIPDRFSAQQFSDYHSELNMSSLELGDSALYFCASSRGRLRTDTQYFGPGTRLTVL.

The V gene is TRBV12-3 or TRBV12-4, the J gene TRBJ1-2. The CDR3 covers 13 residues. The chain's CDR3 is CASSTYSNYGYTF.